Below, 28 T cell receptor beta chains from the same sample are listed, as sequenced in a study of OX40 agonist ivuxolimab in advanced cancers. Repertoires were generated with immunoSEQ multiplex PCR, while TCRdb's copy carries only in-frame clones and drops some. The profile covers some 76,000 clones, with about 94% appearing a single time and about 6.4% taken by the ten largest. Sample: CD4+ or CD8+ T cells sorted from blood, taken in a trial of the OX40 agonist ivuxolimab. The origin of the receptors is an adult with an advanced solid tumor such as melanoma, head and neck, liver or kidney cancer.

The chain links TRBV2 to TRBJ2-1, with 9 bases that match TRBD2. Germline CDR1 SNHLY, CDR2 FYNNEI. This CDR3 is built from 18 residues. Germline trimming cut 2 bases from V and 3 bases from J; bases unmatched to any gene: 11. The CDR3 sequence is CASSEPLSGGNFYNEQFF. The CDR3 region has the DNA TGTGCCAGCAGTGAACCTTTAAGCGGGGGGAATTTCTACAATGAGCAGTTCTTC.

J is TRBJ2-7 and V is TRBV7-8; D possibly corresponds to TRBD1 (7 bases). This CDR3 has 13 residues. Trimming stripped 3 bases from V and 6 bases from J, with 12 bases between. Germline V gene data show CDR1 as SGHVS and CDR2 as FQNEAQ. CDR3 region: CASSLGQGGEQYF. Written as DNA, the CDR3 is TGTGCCAGCAGCTTGGGGCAGGGGGGCGAGCAGTACTTC.

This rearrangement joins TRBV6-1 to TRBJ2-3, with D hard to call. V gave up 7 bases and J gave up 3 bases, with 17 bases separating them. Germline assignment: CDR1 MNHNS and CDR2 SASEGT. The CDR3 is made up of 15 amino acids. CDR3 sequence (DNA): TGTGCCAGCAAGTTTAGGGCTCCAGAAACAGATACGCAGTATTTT. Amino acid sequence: CASKFRAPETDTQYF.

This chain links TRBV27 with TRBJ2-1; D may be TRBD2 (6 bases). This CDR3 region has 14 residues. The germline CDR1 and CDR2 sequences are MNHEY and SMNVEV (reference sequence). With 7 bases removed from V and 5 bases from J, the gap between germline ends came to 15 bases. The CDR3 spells CASTSGGADNEQFF. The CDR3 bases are TGTGCCAGCACCTCAGGCGGGGCTGACAATGAGCAGTTCTTC.

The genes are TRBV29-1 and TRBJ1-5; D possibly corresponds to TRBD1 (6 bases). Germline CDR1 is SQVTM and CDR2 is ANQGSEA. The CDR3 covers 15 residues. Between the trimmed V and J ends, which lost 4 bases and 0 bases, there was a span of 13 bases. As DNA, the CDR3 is TGCAGCGTTGTCCTTCGGGGGGCTAGCAATCAGCCCCAGCATTTT. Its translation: CSVVLRGASNQPQHF.

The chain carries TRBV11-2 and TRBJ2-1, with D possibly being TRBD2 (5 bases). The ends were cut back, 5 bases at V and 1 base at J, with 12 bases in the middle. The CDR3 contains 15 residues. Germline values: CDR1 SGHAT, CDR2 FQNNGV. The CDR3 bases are TGTGCCAGCAGCCCCGGGGTGGCTTCCTACAATGAGCAGTTCTTC. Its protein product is CASSPGVASYNEQFF.

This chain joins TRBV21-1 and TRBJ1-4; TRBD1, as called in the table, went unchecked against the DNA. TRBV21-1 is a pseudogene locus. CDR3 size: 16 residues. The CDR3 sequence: CASSKGGHRNNEKLFF. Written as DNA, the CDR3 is TGTGCCAGCAGCAAAGGTGGTCACAGAAATAATGAAAAACTGTTTTTT.

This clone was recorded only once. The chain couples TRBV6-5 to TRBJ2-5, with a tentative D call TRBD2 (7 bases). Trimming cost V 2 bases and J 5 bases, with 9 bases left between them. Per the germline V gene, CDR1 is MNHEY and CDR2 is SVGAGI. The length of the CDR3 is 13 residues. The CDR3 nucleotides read TGTGCCAGCAGTTACGGGGGGGCGGAGACCCAGTACTTC. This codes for CASSYGGAETQYF.

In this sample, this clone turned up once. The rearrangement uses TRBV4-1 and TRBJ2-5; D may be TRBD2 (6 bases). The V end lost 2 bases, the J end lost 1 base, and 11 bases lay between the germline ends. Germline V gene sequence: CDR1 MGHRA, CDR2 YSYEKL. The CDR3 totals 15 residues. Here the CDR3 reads CASSQRAGLQETQYF. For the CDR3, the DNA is TGCGCCAGCAGCCAACGGGCGGGACTCCAAGAGACCCAGTACTTC.

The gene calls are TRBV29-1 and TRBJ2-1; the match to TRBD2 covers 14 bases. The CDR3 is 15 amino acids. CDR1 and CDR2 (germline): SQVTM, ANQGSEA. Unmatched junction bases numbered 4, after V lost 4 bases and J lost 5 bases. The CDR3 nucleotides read TGCAGCGTTGCAGGACTAGCGGGGGGCCACAATGAGCAGTTCTTC. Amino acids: CSVAGLAGGHNEQFF.

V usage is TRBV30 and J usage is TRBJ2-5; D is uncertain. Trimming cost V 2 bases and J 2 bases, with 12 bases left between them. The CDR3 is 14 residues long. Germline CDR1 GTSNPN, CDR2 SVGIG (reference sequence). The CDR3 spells CAWSISYRQETQYF. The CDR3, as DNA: TGTGCCTGGAGTATCAGTTACCGACAAGAGACCCAGTACTTC.

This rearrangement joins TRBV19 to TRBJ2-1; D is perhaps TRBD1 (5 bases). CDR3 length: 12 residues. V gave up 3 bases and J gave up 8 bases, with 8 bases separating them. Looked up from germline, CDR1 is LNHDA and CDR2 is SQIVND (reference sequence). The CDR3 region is CASSIFRDEQFF. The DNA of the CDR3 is TGTGCCAGTAGTATTTTCAGGGATGAGCAGTTCTTC.

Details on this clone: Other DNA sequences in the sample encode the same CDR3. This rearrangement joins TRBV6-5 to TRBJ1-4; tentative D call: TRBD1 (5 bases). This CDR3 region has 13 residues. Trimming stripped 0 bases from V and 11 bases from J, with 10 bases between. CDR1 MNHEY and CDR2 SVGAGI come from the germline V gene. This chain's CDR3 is CASSYSSGGKLFF. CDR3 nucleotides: TGTGCCAGCAGTTACTCGAGTGGGGGGAAACTGTTTTTT.

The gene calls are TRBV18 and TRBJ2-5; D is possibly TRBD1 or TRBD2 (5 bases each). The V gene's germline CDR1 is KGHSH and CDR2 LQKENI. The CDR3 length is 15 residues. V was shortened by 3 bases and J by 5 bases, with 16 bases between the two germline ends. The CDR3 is CASSPGRTGRETQYF. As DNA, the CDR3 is TGTGCCAGCTCACCGGGACGGACTGGTAGGGAGACCCAGTACTTC.

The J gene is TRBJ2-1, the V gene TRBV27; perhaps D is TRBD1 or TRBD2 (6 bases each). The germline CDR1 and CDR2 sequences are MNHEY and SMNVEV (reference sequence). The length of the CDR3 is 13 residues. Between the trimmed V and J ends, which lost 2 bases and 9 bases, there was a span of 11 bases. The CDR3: CASSLGGGSEQFF. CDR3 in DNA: TGTGCCAGCAGTTTAGGAGGGGGTAGTGAGCAGTTCTTC.

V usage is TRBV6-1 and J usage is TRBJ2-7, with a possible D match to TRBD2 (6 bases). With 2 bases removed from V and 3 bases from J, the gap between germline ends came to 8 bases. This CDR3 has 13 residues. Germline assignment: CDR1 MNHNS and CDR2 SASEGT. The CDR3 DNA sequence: TGTGCCAGCAGTGAAAGAGCGGGCTACGAGCAGTACTTC. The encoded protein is CASSERAGYEQYF.

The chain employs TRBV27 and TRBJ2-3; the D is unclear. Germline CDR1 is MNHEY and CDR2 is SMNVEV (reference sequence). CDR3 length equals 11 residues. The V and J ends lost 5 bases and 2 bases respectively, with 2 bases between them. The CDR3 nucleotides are TGTGCCAGCAGTCACACAGATACGCAGTATTTT. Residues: CASSHTDTQYF.

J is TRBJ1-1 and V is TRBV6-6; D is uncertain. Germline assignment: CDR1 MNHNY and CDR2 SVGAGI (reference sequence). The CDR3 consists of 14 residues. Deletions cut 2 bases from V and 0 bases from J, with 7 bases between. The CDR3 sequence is CASSYLTMNTEAFF. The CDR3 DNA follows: TGTGCCAGCAGTTACCTCACAATGAACACTGAAGCTTTCTTT.

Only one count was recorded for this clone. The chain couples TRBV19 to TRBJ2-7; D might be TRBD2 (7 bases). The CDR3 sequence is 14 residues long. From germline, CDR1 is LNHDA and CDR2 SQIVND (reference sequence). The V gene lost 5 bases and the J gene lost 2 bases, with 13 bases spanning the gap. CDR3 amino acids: CASSPAGAPYEQYF. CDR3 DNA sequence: TGTGCCAGTAGTCCGGCGGGGGCCCCCTACGAGCAGTACTTC.

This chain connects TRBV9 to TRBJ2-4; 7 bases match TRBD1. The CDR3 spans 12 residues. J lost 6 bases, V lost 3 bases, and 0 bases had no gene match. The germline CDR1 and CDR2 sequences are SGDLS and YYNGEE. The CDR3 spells CASSGDRNIQYF. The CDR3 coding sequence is TGTGCCAGCAGCGGGGACAGAAACATTCAGTACTTC.

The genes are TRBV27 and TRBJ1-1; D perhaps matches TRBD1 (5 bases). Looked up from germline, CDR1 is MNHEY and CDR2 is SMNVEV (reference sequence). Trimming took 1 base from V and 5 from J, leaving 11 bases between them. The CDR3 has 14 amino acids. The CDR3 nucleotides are TGTGCCAGCAGTTTATGGGGGGAGGGGACTGAAGCTTTCTTT. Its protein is CASSLWGEGTEAFF.

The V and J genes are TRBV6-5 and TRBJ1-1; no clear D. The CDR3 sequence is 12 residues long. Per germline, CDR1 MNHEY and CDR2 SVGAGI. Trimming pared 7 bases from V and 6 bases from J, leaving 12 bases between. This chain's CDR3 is CASTNVRAEAFF. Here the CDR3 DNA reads TGTGCCAGCACCAACGTCCGGGCTGAAGCTTTCTTT.

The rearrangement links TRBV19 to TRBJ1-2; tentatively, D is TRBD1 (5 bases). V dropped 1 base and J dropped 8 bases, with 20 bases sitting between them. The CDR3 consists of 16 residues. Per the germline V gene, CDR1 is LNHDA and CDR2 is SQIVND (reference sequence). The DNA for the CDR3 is TGTGCCAGTAGTATAGTATATCGGGCCAGGGACGACGGCTACACCTTC. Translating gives CASSIVYRARDDGYTF.

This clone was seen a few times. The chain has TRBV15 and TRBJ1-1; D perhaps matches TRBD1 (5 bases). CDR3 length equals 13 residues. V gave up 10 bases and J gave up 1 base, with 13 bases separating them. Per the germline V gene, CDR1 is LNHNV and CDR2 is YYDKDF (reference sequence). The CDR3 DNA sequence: TGTGCCATCCCCGGGACGGAGAACACTGAAGCTTTCTTT. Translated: CAIPGTENTEAFF.

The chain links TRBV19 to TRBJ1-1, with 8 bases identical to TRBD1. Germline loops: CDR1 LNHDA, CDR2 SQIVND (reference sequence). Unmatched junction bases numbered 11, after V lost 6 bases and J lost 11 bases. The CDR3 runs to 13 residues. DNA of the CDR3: TGTGCCAGTAGCTTCCCAGGGGGCGCGGGCGCTTTCTTT. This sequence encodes CASSFPGGAGAFF.

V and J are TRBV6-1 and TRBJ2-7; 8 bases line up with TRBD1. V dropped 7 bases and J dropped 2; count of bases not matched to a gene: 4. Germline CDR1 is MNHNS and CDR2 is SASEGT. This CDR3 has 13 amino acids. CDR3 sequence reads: CASTGTGAYEQYF. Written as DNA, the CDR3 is TGTGCCAGCACCGGGACAGGCGCCTACGAGCAGTACTTC.

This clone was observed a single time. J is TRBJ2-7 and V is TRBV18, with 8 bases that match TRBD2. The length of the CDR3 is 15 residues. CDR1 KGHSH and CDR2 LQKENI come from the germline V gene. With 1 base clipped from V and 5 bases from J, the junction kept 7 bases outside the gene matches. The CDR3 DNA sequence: TGTGCCAGCTCACCACGGGAACTTAGCGGGAACGAGCAGTACTTC. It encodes CASSPRELSGNEQYF.

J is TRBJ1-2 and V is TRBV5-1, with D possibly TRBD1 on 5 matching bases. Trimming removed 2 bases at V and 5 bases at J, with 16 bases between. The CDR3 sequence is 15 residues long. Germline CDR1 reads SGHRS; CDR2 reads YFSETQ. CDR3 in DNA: TGCGCCAGCAGCTTCGGGATCGAGGGGATATATGGCTACACCTTC. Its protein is CASSFGIEGIYGYTF. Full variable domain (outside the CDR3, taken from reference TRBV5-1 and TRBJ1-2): KAGVTQTPRYLIKTRGQQVTLSCSPISGHRSVSWYQQTPGQGLQFLFEYFSETQRNKGNFPGRFSGRQFSNSRSEMNVSTLELGDSALYLCASSFGIEGIYGYTFGSGTRLTVV.